The clone carrying this TCR beta chain showed up many times. Its antigen is not known. This record belongs to a study of spatial heterogeneity in lung cancer. For the study at large: Detected beta-chain sequences consistently exceeded alpha-chain sequences. Study results and limitations: Counts of expanded alpha and beta TCRs within tumors tracked the tumor nonsynonymous mutation count.

Time point specified: sample taken at primary tumor resection. Donation came from over 60 patients with untreated early-stage non-small cell lung cancer. Germline CDR1 is MNHNS and CDR2 is SASEGT. The CDR3 runs to 16 residues. V lost 2 bases, J lost 4 bases, and 12 bases lay in between. MiXCR was run by TCRdb on the 5' RACE reads, yielding one entry per CDR3 protein. This sample has some 7,000 distinct CDR3 sequences, with 3% to 4% found just once. The sequence came from a male donor with early-stage non-small cell lung cancer. Here the sequenced sample was lung tumor tissue, taken at surgery. V gene TRBV6-1 combines with J gene TRBJ1-6, with no clear D. The CDR3 here is CASSESYNAYNSPLHF. The CDR3, as DNA: TGTGCCAGCAGTGAATCCTACAATGCTTATAATTCACCCCTCCACTTT.